The 10 T cell receptor beta chains below all came from one sample that was sequenced in a study of PD-1 blockade in classical Hodgkin lymphoma. As to time point: cycle 4 day 1 (C4D1), after more than five weeks of nivolumab. Every patient was affected by relapse after autologous stem cell transplantation, while exposure to brentuximab vedotin was not uniform. TCRdb's copy holds only in-frame clones and misses some; the assay was immunoSEQ multiplex PCR. The sample lists roughly 10,000 clones, just under 90% occurring once. The source was peripheral blood mononuclear cells (PBMCs), collected before the fourth cycle of nivolumab. All receptors derive from a human donor with classical Hodgkin lymphoma.

This chain joins TRBV5-6 and TRBJ1-1; TRBD1 matches 7 bases. This CDR3 region has 14 residues. Trimming at V came to 4 bases and at J to 2 bases, leaving 5 bases not matched to a gene. CDR1 and CDR2 from the germline V gene are SGHDT and YYEEEE. Written as DNA, the CDR3 is TGTGCCAGCAGCCTGAGGGGGCTTAACACTGAAGCTTTCTTT. This gives the protein CASSLRGLNTEAFF.

The chain uses TRBV7-7 and TRBJ1-6; D is possibly TRBD1 (6 bases). V lost 3 bases to trimming and J lost 8 bases, with 8 bases between them. Germline V gene lookup returns CDR1 SSHAT and CDR2 FNYEAQ (reference sequence). This CDR3 spans 13 amino acids. The CDR3 reads CASSLDSYSPLHF. CDR3 sequence (DNA): TGTGCCAGCAGCTTGGACAGCTATTCACCCCTCCACTTT.

The V gene is TRBV10-2, the J gene TRBJ1-4; D possibly corresponds to TRBD1 (5 bases). The CDR3 has 12 amino acids. V dropped 4 bases and J dropped 7 bases, with 7 bases sitting between them. Germline V gives CDR1 WSHSY, CDR2 SAAADI. The CDR3 protein is CASSGQGEKLFF. The CDR3 coding sequence is TGCGCCAGCAGTGGGCAGGGTGAAAAACTGTTTTTT.

The chain carries TRBV5-6 and TRBJ1-6; possibly TRBD1 for D (6 bases). Looked up from germline, CDR1 is SGHDT and CDR2 is YYEEEE. The CDR3 is made up of 16 amino acids. Trimming removed 0 bases at V and 13 bases at J, with 20 bases between. CDR3 region: CASSLDLGGASLPLHF. CDR3 in DNA: TGTGCCAGCAGCTTGGATCTGGGGGGCGCATCCCTTCCCCTCCACTTT.

The rearrangement links TRBV18 to TRBJ2-1; D possibly corresponds to TRBD1 (5 bases). CDR1 is KGHSH, CDR2 LQKENI, per germline. Trimming pared 3 bases from V and 12 bases from J, leaving 24 bases between. The CDR3 consists of 16 residues. CDR3: CASSPTGHQGLQRQFF. The DNA for the CDR3 is TGTGCCAGCTCACCTACAGGTCATCAGGGCCTACAAAGGCAGTTCTTC.

This clone came up once. The rearrangement uses TRBV28 and TRBJ2-7, with TRBD1 as a possible D gene (5 bases). From germline, CDR1 is MDHEN and CDR2 SYDVKM. CDR3 length equals 13 residues. V was clipped by 5 bases and J by 3 bases, with 11 bases between them. The CDR3 region is CASSTTGHYEQYF. The CDR3 DNA follows: TGTGCCAGCAGTACCACTGGACACTACGAGCAGTACTTC.

This chain joins TRBV5-8 and TRBJ1-5; 7 nucleotides align to TRBD1. Germline V gene lookup returns CDR1 SGHTS and CDR2 YDEGEE. V shed 2 bases, J shed 9 bases, and the junction held 23 bases outside the gene matches. The CDR3 has 19 residues. The CDR3 DNA follows: TGTGCCAGCAGCTTAGGGGGCATTCGTCCCTCGCCTAATCGGTGGCCCCAGCATTTT. It specifies CASSLGGIRPSPNRWPQHF.

The genes are TRBV27 and TRBJ2-7, with D hard to call. Trimming took off 3 bases at V and 3 bases at J, with 9 bases between the two ends. This CDR3 spans 13 amino acids. Germline assignment: CDR1 MNHEY and CDR2 SMNVEV (reference sequence). This CDR3 is CASSFGRHYEQYF. CDR3 bases: TGTGCCAGCAGTTTCGGCCGACACTACGAGCAGTACTTC.

The V and J genes are TRBV7-9 and TRBJ2-1; 8 bases are shared with TRBD2. CDR1 SEHNR and CDR2 FQNEAQ come from the germline V gene (reference sequence). This CDR3 has 15 amino acids. Germline trimming cut 5 bases from V and 4 bases from J; bases unmatched to any gene: 7. The CDR3 bases are TGTGCCAGCAGCAGAAGCGGGGGAGCATACAATGAGCAGTTCTTC. Protein product: CASSRSGGAYNEQFF.

This clone was observed a few times. J is TRBJ1-1 and V is TRBV29-1; 11 bases align to TRBD1. V trimming: 6 bases; J trimming: 4 bases; junction bases outside the gene matches: 4. The germline V gene encodes CDR1 SQVTM and CDR2 ANQGSEA. The CDR3 is made up of 13 amino acids. The CDR3 bases are TGCAGCGTGAGGGACAGGGGGGGCACTGAAGCTTTCTTT. Translated, it gives CSVRDRGGTEAFF.